The 4 T cell receptor beta chains below all came from one sample that was sequenced in a study of T cells in localized non-small cell lung cancer. Sequencing was performed with immunoSEQ multiplex PCR; in TCRdb, only in-frame clones are kept and a portion is missing. The sample lists around 30,000 clones, 85% to 90% seen once, with approximately 12% in the top ten. The material was peripheral blood, obtained before any cancer treatment. Receptor source: a female donor of 60 years or more with stage III squamous cell lung carcinoma.

The genes are TRBV28 and TRBJ2-5; TRBD2 aligns across 10 bases. Germline V gene lookup returns CDR1 MDHEN and CDR2 SYDVKM. The CDR3 is made up of 18 amino acids. V gave up 3 bases and J gave up 0 bases; unmatched junction bases: 10. The chain's CDR3 is CASSLASGSKGYQETQYF. CDR3 sequence (DNA): TGTGCCAGCAGTTTGGCTAGCGGGAGCAAGGGGTACCAAGAGACCCAGTACTTC. Drawing the rest from reference TRBV28 and TRBJ2-5, the complete variable domain is DVKVTQSSRYLVKRTGEKVFLECVQDMDHENMFWYRQDPGLGLRLIYFSYDVKMKEKGDIPEGYSVSREKKERFSLILESASTNQTSMYLCASSLASGSKGYQETQYFGPGTRLLVL.

V gene TRBV28 combines with J gene TRBJ2-7, with 10 nucleotides matching TRBD1. The germline gives CDR1 MDHEN, CDR2 SYDVKM. The CDR3 has 15 amino acids. The ends lost 4 bases at V and 7 bases at J; junction bases unmatched: 10. CDR3 coding DNA: TGTGCCAGCAGTTACCCTGGGACAGGGGTTCGGGAGCAGTACTTC. Encoded protein: CASSYPGTGVREQYF. Drawing the rest from reference TRBV28 and TRBJ2-7, the complete variable domain is DVKVTQSSRYLVKRTGEKVFLECVQDMDHENMFWYRQDPGLGLRLIYFSYDVKMKEKGDIPEGYSVSREKKERFSLILESASTNQTSMYLCASSYPGTGVREQYFGPGTRLTVT.

The DNA for the CDR3 is TGTGCCAGCTCACAACCGGGCCCTAGCACAGATACGCAGTATTTT. Amino acids: CASSQPGPSTDTQYF. The genes are TRBV18 and TRBJ2-3; D not resolved. Germline CDR1 KGHSH, CDR2 LQKENI. Deletions cut 4 bases from V and 0 bases from J, with 11 bases between. This CDR3 contains 15 residues.

The CDR3 DNA reads as TGTGCCAGCAGTGAATGGGCTAGCAATCAGCCCCAGCATTTT. Encoded protein: CASSEWASNQPQHF. The chain employs TRBV25-1 and TRBJ1-5; D call uncertain. CDR1 is MGHDK, CDR2 SYGVNS, per germline. V dropped 1 base and J dropped 0 bases, with 4 bases sitting between them. This CDR3 has 14 residues.